This TCR beta chain was found in a study of blood T cell repertoires in COVID-19. Study-wide background: Sites across the United States, Italy and Spain contributed samples from acute and convalescent COVID-19.

Under the authors' procedure: By means of reference gene primer amplification, nucleated cell counts were estimated. Libraries were prepared by immunoSEQ multiplex PCR; TCRdb keeps only in-frame clonotypes and omits some of them. That table gives V, J and clone size, and the DNA gave D and trimming. Of about 200,000 clones listed, about 84% are singletons. The cohort comprised adults aged about 18 to 100 years residing in approximately 25 US areas. Assignments of participants to cohorts depended upon their own reported clinical history. V lost 7 bases and J 0 bases, leaving 12 bases between the germline ends. The CDR3 extends over 14 amino acids. Germline-derived CDR1 and CDR2 are SNHLY and FYNNEI. This clone was counted once.

V usage is TRBV2 and J usage is TRBJ1-2, with unresolved D. Input material: PBMCs or T cells enriched from blood (not recorded which). The origin of this receptor is a man between 35 and 55 years old with acute COVID-19. CDR3 nucleotides: TGTGCCAGCACATCGGCGGGTGCTAACTATGGCTACACCTTC. Encoded protein: CASTSAGANYGYTF.